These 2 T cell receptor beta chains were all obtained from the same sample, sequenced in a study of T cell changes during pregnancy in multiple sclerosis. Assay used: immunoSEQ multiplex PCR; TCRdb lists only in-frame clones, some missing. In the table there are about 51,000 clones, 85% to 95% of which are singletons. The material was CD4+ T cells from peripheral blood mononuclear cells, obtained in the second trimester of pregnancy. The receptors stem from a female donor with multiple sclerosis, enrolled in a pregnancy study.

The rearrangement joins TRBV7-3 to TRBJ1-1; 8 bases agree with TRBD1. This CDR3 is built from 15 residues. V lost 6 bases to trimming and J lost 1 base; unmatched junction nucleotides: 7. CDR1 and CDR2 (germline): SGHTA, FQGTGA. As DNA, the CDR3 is TGTGCCAGCAGACTGGACAGGGTGGGGAACACTGAAGCTTTCTTT. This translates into CASRLDRVGNTEAFF.

CDR3 DNA: TGTGCCATCAGTGGGGCGGGTAGAGGAGCTTTCTTT. Translating gives CAISGAGRGAFF. The rearrangement links TRBV10-3 to TRBJ1-1; D gene ambiguous. The CDR3 contains 12 residues. The V end lost 4 bases, the J end lost 10 bases, and 13 bases lay between the germline ends. The germline gives CDR1 ENHRY, CDR2 SYGVKD.